These 10 T cell receptor beta chains share one sample of origin, sequenced in a study of memory CD8 T cells in hepatitis C reinfection. TCRdb's copy holds only in-frame clones and misses some; the assay was immunoSEQ multiplex PCR. The sample has tens of thousands of clones, 85% to 90% seen once; the top ten hold around 1%. Time point given: pre-reinfection, 55 to 20 weeks before reinfection detection. TCR sequencing was done directly ex vivo on sorted cells, without expansion in vitro. Sequencing was done on a sample of naive CD8+ T cells sorted from blood. The receptors shown here come from a man in his late teens or twenties with hepatitis C virus infection.

This clone appeared once. The CDR3 DNA reads as TGTGCCAGCAGCTTGGCCGTAGCAGGGGGCTTTTCACCCCTCCACTTT. It is translated as CASSLAVAGGFSPLHF. The V and J genes are TRBV5-6 and TRBJ1-6; 8 bases are shared with TRBD1. The ends lost 0 bases at V and 9 bases at J; junction bases unmatched: 8. Germline V CDR1 and CDR2: SGHDT, YYEEEE. The CDR3 is 16 amino acids.

The genes are TRBV5-6 and TRBJ2-2; 8 bases line up with TRBD1. CDR1 and CDR2 (germline): SGHDT, YYEEEE. The CDR3 is made up of 15 amino acids. V shed 4 bases and J 1 base; nucleotides not matched to a gene: 3. The CDR3 is CASSSDRGNTGELFF. The DNA of the CDR3 is TGTGCCAGCAGCAGTGACAGGGGGAACACCGGGGAGCTGTTTTTT. The full variable domain, completed using reference TRBV5-6 and TRBJ2-2, is DAGVTQSPTHLIKTRGQQVTLRCSPKSGHDTVSWYQQALGQGPQFIFQYYEEEERQRGNFPDRFSGHQFPNYSSELNVNALLLGDSALYLCASSSDRGNTGELFFGEGSRLTVL.

This chain links TRBV18 with TRBJ1-3; weak D call: TRBD1 (5 bases). This CDR3 comprises 16 residues. V was cut by 3 bases and J by 0 bases, with 12 bases left in between. Germline loops: CDR1 KGHSH, CDR2 LQKENI. The CDR3 sequence is CASSPTGGVSGNTIYF. DNA for the CDR3: TGTGCCAGCTCACCGACTGGAGGGGTCTCTGGAAACACCATATATTTT.

The rearrangement uses TRBV4-1 and TRBJ2-2; TRBD1 aligns across 8 bases. The CDR3 extends over 17 amino acids. The germline V gene has CDR1 MGHRA and CDR2 YSYEKL. V shed 0 bases and J 4 bases; nucleotides not matched to a gene: 7. The CDR3 protein is CASSQEGGTGFTGELFF. CDR3 bases: TGCGCCAGCAGCCAAGAAGGGGGGACAGGATTCACCGGGGAGCTGTTTTTT.

The chain has TRBV2 and TRBJ2-7, with 16 positions matching TRBD2. The junction had 4 bases not matched to a gene; V was cut back by 3 bases and J by 5 bases. The CDR3 loop spans 16 amino acids. CDR1 and CDR2 from the germline V gene are SNHLY and FYNNEI. CDR3 sequence (DNA): TGTGCCAGCAGTGATTCGGGACTAGCGGGAGGGCACGAGCAGTACTTC. This gives the protein CASSDSGLAGGHEQYF.

Relative to its sample, this clone is medium-sized (0.01 to 0.1%). The chain carries TRBV27 and TRBJ2-4, with D possibly TRBD1 on 7 matching bases. Trimming pared 6 bases from V and 0 bases from J, leaving 15 bases between. The CDR3 has 16 residues. Germline V gene lookup returns CDR1 MNHEY and CDR2 SMNVEV (reference sequence). CDR3 nucleotide sequence: TGTGCCAGCAGGGCGGGACAGACCCTAGCCAAAAACATTCAGTACTTC. This sequence encodes CASRAGQTLAKNIQYF.

This chain links TRBV10-2 with TRBJ2-2; 11 bases map to TRBD1. CDR1 is WSHSY, CDR2 SAAADI, per germline. The V and J ends lost 3 bases and 0 bases, in that order; junction bases with no gene match: 6. The length of the CDR3 is 18 residues. CDR3 sequence (DNA): TGCGCCAGCAGTGAATGGACAGGGGGCTTTGCGAACACCGGGGAGCTGTTTTTT. This encodes CASSEWTGGFANTGELFF.

Worth noting for this clone: The sample contains more than one DNA sequence encoding this CDR3. The gene calls are TRBV7-9 and TRBJ2-3; the D gene is possibly TRBD1 (7 bases). V lost 5 bases, J lost 3 bases, and 9 bases lay in between. The CDR3 sequence is 13 residues long. CDR1 and CDR2 (germline): SEHNR, FQNEAQ (reference sequence). Here the CDR3 DNA reads TGTGCCAGCAGCCCAGGGGGGACAGATACGCAGTATTTT. Translating gives CASSPGGTDTQYF.

The CDR3 here is CASSGRDTNPHGYTF. CDR3 sequence (DNA): TGTGCCAGCAGCGGGAGGGACACCAACCCACATGGCTACACCTTC. This chain uses TRBV7-9 with TRBJ1-2; D is perhaps TRBD1 (6 bases). Germline V lookup: CDR1 SEHNR, CDR2 FQNEAQ (reference sequence). The CDR3 runs 15 residues. V lost 5 bases and J 6 bases, leaving 19 bases between the germline ends. Full variable domain (outside the CDR3, taken from reference TRBV7-9 and TRBJ1-2): DTGVSQNPRHKITKRGQNVTFRCDPISEHNRLYWYRQTLGQGPEFLTYFQNEAQLEKSRLLSDRFSAERPKGSFSTLEIQRTEQGDSAMYLCASSGRDTNPHGYTFGSGTRLTVV.

J is TRBJ2-3 and V is TRBV7-9; D perhaps matches TRBD1 (6 bases). V lost 9 bases and J 1 base, leaving 8 bases between the germline ends. This CDR3 spans 12 amino acids. Germline CDR1 SEHNR, CDR2 FQNEAQ (reference sequence). The CDR3 nucleotides read TGTGCCAGTAGGACAGGCACAGATACGCAGTATTTT. It translates to CASRTGTDTQYF.